This is a list of T cell receptor beta chains from one sample in a study of OX40 agonist ivuxolimab in advanced cancers. Libraries were prepared by immunoSEQ multiplex PCR; TCRdb keeps only in-frame clonotypes and omits some of them. The profile covers 30,000 to 35,000 clones, with approximately 84% appearing a single time and roughly 12% taken by the ten largest. The sample in question was CD4+ or CD8+ T cells sorted from blood, obtained in a trial of the OX40 agonist ivuxolimab. These receptors were taken from an adult with an advanced solid tumor such as melanoma, head and neck, liver or kidney cancer. CDR3s include the opening cysteine and the closing phenylalanine or tryptophan. The D gene is left open where the match is weak. Expanded clones are given a class, and other clones once, few, many or no size at all.

j_gene | v_gene | d_gene | abundance | CDR3nt | CDR3aa
TRBJ2-1 | TRBV11-2 | TRBD2 | once | TGTGCCAGCACCCGAGCGGGGGGGCCGGGAAATGAGCAGTTCTTC | CASTRAGGPGNEQFF
TRBJ2-1 | TRBV18 | TRBD1 | once | TGTGCCAGCTCACGGACAGGGAATCTCTACAATGAGCAGTTCTTC | CASSRTGNLYNEQFF
TRBJ1-5 | TRBV6-6 | TRBD1 | . | TGTGCCAGCACCTTAGGACAGGGGAGCAATCAGCCCCAGCATTTT | CASTLGQGSNQPQHF
TRBJ2-1 | TRBV19 | TRBD2 | . | TGTGCCAGTAGCCCGGGACTAGGGTCCTACAATGAGCAGTTCTTC | CASSPGLGSYNEQFF
TRBJ2-7 | TRBV10-3 | . | . | TGTGCCATCAGTGAAGTCGACGAGCAGTACTTC | CAISEVDEQYF
TRBJ2-1 | TRBV7-9 | . | . | TGTGCCAGCAGCCAAGGACCCCTCGATGAGCAGTTCTTC | CASSQGPLDEQFF
TRBJ1-2 | TRBV28 | TRBD1 | . | TGTGCCAGCGGTTGGGGACAGGGTAACTATGGCTACACCTTC | CASGWGQGNYGYTF
TRBJ1-6 | TRBV5-6 | . | . | TGTGCCAGCAGCTTGGTTCAGGGGCTAAATTCACCCCTCCACTTT | CASSLVQGLNSPLHF
TRBJ1-6 | TRBV6-4 | TRBD1 | . | TGTGCCAGCAGTTCCGGGACAGTAGGTTCACCCCTCCACTTT | CASSSGTVGSPLHF
TRBJ2-2 | TRBV19 | . | . | TGTGCCAGTAGTATAGTTAATTTCAAGTCCGGGGAGCTGTTTTTT | CASSIVNFKSGELFF
TRBJ2-1 | TRBV5-6 | . | . | TGTGCCAGCAGCTGGGGACTCGCCGACTACAATGAGCAGTTCTTC | CASSWGLADYNEQFF
TRBJ1-6 | TRBV27 | . | . | TGTGCCAGCAGTCCCACACCGCCAGGAGATAATTCACCCCTCCACTTT | CASSPTPPGDNSPLHF
TRBJ2-2 | TRBV7-6 | . | . | TGTGCCAGCAGCTTAGTCTACAAAACGGGAGACCCGAACACCGGGGAGCTGTTTTTT | CASSLVYKTGDPNTGELFF
TRBJ2-3 | TRBV28 | TRBD2 | few | TGTGCCAGCAGTTCTAGAATAAGCGGGATAACAGATACGCAGTATTTT | CASSSRISGITDTQYF
TRBJ2-7 | TRBV29-1 | . | . | TGCAGCGTTCTTACAGATCGCTCCTACGAGCAGTACTTC | CSVLTDRSYEQYF
TRBJ2-3 | TRBV9 | TRBD1 | . | TGTGCCAGCAGCGTAGAGGGACAGGGGGCAGATACGCAGTATTTT | CASSVEGQGADTQYF
TRBJ2-7 | TRBV7-9 | . | . | TGTGCCAGCAGCTTAGGTCCGTTTGAGCAGTACTTC | CASSLGPFEQYF
TRBJ2-2 | TRBV7-6 | . | . | TGTGCCAGCAGCCTAATCCCGACCGGGGAGCTGTTTTTT | CASSLIPTGELFF
TRBJ1-1 | TRBV5-6 | TRBD1 | few | TGTGCCAGCAGCTTAGGGACAGGGGACACTGAAGCTTTCTTT | CASSLGTGDTEAFF
TRBJ2-7 | TRBV7-6 | . | . | TGTGCCAGCAGCTTAGGAGGGGATTCCTACGAGCAGTACTTC | CASSLGGDSYEQYF
TRBJ2-1 | TRBV9 | . | once | TGTGCCAGCAGCGGCACTAGCCTTTACAATGAGCAGTTCTTC | CASSGTSLYNEQFF
TRBJ2-3 | TRBV6-6 | . | . | TGTGCCAGCCTAGGGGGTGACACAGATACGCAGTATTTT | CASLGGDTDTQYF
TRBJ1-1 | TRBV19 | TRBD1 | . | TGTGCCAGTAAGGTACAGGGGGTCGGCACTGAAGCTTTCTTT | CASKVQGVGTEAFF
TRBJ2-1 | TRBV7-9 | TRBD2 | . | TGTGCCAGCAGCCAACCCACTAGCGGGAGGATTGTTTCCTACAATGAGCAGTTCTTC | CASSQPTSGRIVSYNEQFF
TRBJ2-5 | TRBV6-5 | TRBD2 | . | TGTGCCAGCAGATTGACTAGCGGGAGGGGGGAGACCCAGTACTTC | CASRLTSGRGETQYF
TRBJ1-2 | TRBV7-9 | . | . | TGTGCCAGCACCGTATCCTCAGAAGTAGATGGCTACACCTTC | CASTVSSEVDGYTF
TRBJ2-2 | TRBV11-2 | . | . | TGTGCCAGCAGCTTAGACACCGGGGAGCTGTTTTTT | CASSLDTGELFF
TRBJ1-2 | TRBV19 | TRBD1 | . | TGTGCCAGTAGTATGGGACAGGGACGGGAAGGCTACACCTTC | CASSMGQGREGYTF
TRBJ1-1 | TRBV7-9 | TRBD1 | few | TGTGCCAGCAGCGCTCAGGGGGCCGCTGAAGCTTTCTTT | CASSAQGAAEAFF
TRBJ2-2 | TRBV28 | TRBD1 | once | TGTGCCAGCAGTCCGGGACAGGGTATCGGGGAGCTGTTTTTT | CASSPGQGIGELFF
TRBJ1-2 | TRBV9 | TRBD1 | . | TGTGCCAGCAGCACTAACAGGGGACCTAACTATGGCTACACCTTC | CASSTNRGPNYGYTF
TRBJ2-7 | TRBV13 | . | . | TGTGCCAGCAGCTTGGGGCTCTACGAGCAGTACTTC | CASSLGLYEQYF
TRBJ1-1 | TRBV30 | TRBD1 | . | TGTGCCTGGAGTGTACGACAGGGGAGCACTGAAGCTTTCTTT | CAWSVRQGSTEAFF
TRBJ2-2 | TRBV6-6 | TRBD2 | . | TGTGCCAGCAGCCTCCAAGCGGGGGGGCCCGCCGGGGAGCTGTTTTTT | CASSLQAGGPAGELFF
TRBJ2-1 | TRBV4-3 | TRBD1 | . | TGCGCCAGCAGCCTCGGGACAGTGGGGTACAATGAGCAGTTCTTC | CASSLGTVGYNEQFF
TRBJ2-1 | TRBV7-9 | . | once | TGTGCCAGCAGCTCCGGACTCTCCTACAATGAGCAGTTCTTC | CASSSGLSYNEQFF
TRBJ1-2 | TRBV9 | . | . | . | CASSVGLGTGGLNF
TRBJ2-7 | TRBV7-8 | . | . | TGTGCCAGCAGCTTATATAATCACGAGCAGTACTTC | CASSLYNHEQYF
TRBJ1-2 | TRBV27 | . | . | TGTGCCAGCAGCCCGAGGTCCAACTATGGCTACACCTTC | CASSPRSNYGYTF
TRBJ1-1 | TRBV7-8 | . | . | TGTGCCAGCAGCTTGTCCCTTGGCACTGAAGCTTTCTTT | CASSLSLGTEAFF
TRBJ2-7 | TRBV7-9 | . | . | TGTGCCAGCAGCTCCCCGCCCACGGCAAACTACGAGCAGTACTTC | CASSSPPTANYEQYF
TRBJ2-4 | TRBV11-2 | TRBD2 | . | TGTGCCAGCAGCCCCGACCCAGCGGGGGGGTGGAACATTCAGTACTTC | CASSPDPAGGWNIQYF
TRBJ1-6 | TRBV27 | . | . | TGTGCCAGCAGTACCAGGGTAAACTTCCTGAATTCACCCCTCCACTTT | CASSTRVNFLNSPLHF
TRBJ2-7 | TRBV30 | . | . | TGTGCCTGGAGTGGGCCAGCCTACGAGCAGTACTTC | CAWSGPAYEQYF
TRBJ1-1 | TRBV28 | TRBD1 | . | TGTGCCAGCAGTTCTAGACAGGGGTGGACTGAAGCTTTCTTT | CASSSRQGWTEAFF
TRBJ2-7 | TRBV18 | . | once | TGTGCCAGCTCCCCGACAAGGGGTTACGAGCAGTACTTC | CASSPTRGYEQYF
TRBJ2-2 | TRBV4-3 | TRBD1 | . | TGCGCCAGCAGCCATACCAGGGGGCTCTCGAACACCGGGGAGCTGTTTTTT | CASSHTRGLSNTGELFF
TRBJ1-1 | TRBV9 | TRBD1 | few | TGTGCCAGCAGCAGACAGGGACGGACTGAAGCTTTCTTT | CASSRQGRTEAFF